This is a list of T cell receptor beta chains from one sample in a study of T cells expressing NK-cell markers. TCRdb reprocessed the 5' RACE reads, with one entry per CDR3 protein and no DNA. There are about 160,000 distinct CDR3 sequences in the sample, with around 21% held by the top ten. The sequencing input was blood T cells: a sorted CD56 or NKG2C T cell subset, CD4+ or CD8+ T cells, or bulk PBMC T cells (not recorded which). The source is a man aged 18 to 69 in good health. Both conserved end residues are part of each CDR3. Each record gives: J gene, V gene, CDR3 protein.

>TRBJ1-1|TRBV6-5
CASSYSSGALTEAFF
>TRBJ1-5|TRBV2
CASRASRNNQPQHF
>TRBJ2-3|TRBV27
CASSYRLAGGVSTDTQYF
>TRBJ2-1|TRBV9
CASSPGGAANSYNEQFF
>TRBJ2-3|TRBV11-3
CASSSTRDPGITGTQYF
>TRBJ2-1|TRBV7-2
CATGGSYNEQFF
>TRBJ2-1|TRBV7-9
CASSRQSPNEQFF
>TRBJ1-5|TRBV4-1
CASSQDLGARPQHF
>TRBJ1-2|TRBV10-3
CAIGENRGGGYGYTF
>TRBJ2-1|TRBV28
CASSPGTESSYNEQFF
>TRBJ1-1|TRBV5-5
CASCWAPGTEAFF
>TRBJ2-7|TRBV20-1
CSAPEGTRVREQYF
>TRBJ2-1|TRBV20-1
CSASQGSSYNEQFF
>TRBJ2-7|TRBV6-7
CASTIDRVYEQYF
>TRBJ2-3|TRBV10-2
CASGLGGTDTQYF
>TRBJ1-6|TRBV7-9
CASSHGQGNLPLHF
>TRBJ2-5|TRBV7-8
CASSDKNRGPQETQYF
>TRBJ2-3|TRBV3-1
CASSSPRVAADTQYF
>TRBJ2-1|TRBV25-1
CASSEGYSNNEQFF
>TRBJ2-7|TRBV5-4
CASRAHGEPSYEQYF
>TRBJ2-3|TRBV9
CASSASGTSIDTQYF
>TRBJ1-6|TRBV5-4
CASSFLGEGSPLHF
>TRBJ2-5|TRBV13
CASSLGQGYQETQYF
>TRBJ2-1|TRBV28
CASSSPLSREGGNEQFF
>TRBJ1-5|TRBV7-8
CASCPDRDNQPQHF
>TRBJ1-6|TRBV15
CATSREGLYEGLYNNSPLHF
>TRBJ2-7|TRBV4-1
CASSQSWTGVSYEQYF
>TRBJ1-6|TRBV27
CASSPGNSPLHF
>TRBJ2-1|TRBV4-2
CASSRRIVSGGSSYNEQFF
>TRBJ1-6|TRBV20-1
CSASGPRGRSYNSPLHF
>TRBJ1-2|TRBV2
CASRWTGEYGYTF
>TRBJ1-1|TRBV6-5
CASSYSIEGFGAEAFF
>TRBJ2-2|TRBV13
CASSPRQGVTGELFF
>TRBJ2-1|TRBV6-5
CASSYDPGGFYNEQFF
>TRBJ1-1|TRBV15
CATSRDRRGPGTEAFF
>TRBJ1-1|TRBV12-3/TRBV12-4
CASSYGRQQNTEAFF
>TRBJ2-1|TRBV11-2
CASSPSGGYEQFF
>TRBJ1-6|TRBV2
CASSEVTGGSLLHF
>TRBJ2-2|TRBV12-3/TRBV12-4
CASTAGPQNTGELFF
>TRBJ1-1|TRBV5-1
CASSLGSTEAFF